The 22 T cell receptor beta chains reported below all come from one sample, sequenced in a study of blood T cell repertoires in COVID-19. The table came from immunoSEQ multiplex PCR; TCRdb's copy has only in-frame clones and leaves some out. The table lists about 92,000 clones, around three quarters of them singletons, with approximately 10% in the top ten. The sample consisted of peripheral blood. The receptor source for this set is a woman in her seventies with acute or convalescent COVID-19.

The rearrangement links TRBV19 to TRBJ1-1, with 9 positions matching TRBD1. The germline gives CDR1 LNHDA, CDR2 SQIVND (reference sequence). J was trimmed by 4 bases and V by 4 bases; bases with no gene match: 7. There are 15 residues in the CDR3. The CDR3 nucleotides read TGTGCCAGTAGTAGCGGACAGGGGATGGGCACTGAAGCTTTCTTT. It translates to CASSSGQGMGTEAFF.

In DNA form, the CDR3 reads TGTGCCAGCAGTTCCTGGGACAGGGAAGGAGGCGAGCAGTACTTC. Translation gives CASSSWDREGGEQYF. J is TRBJ2-7 and V is TRBV6-5; TRBD1 matches 9 bases. CDR3 length: 15 residues. V lost 4 bases and J lost 6; bases outside the gene matches: 10. Germline CDR1 is MNHEY and CDR2 is SVGAGI.

This chain uses TRBV29-1 with TRBJ2-1; D remains unclear. Germline V CDR1 and CDR2: SQVTM, ANQGSEA. V lost 1 base to trimming and J lost 4 bases, with 11 bases between them. The CDR3 totals 14 residues. DNA of the CDR3: TGCAGCGTTGAAGGCAGCGCCGTGTACAATGAGCAGTTCTTC. Its protein is CSVEGSAVYNEQFF.

A note on this clone: One end of the junction is discordant with germline, which a read error may explain. The chain carries TRBV24-1 and TRBJ2-1, with D perhaps TRBD2 (5 bases). Per the germline V gene, CDR1 is KGHDR and CDR2 is SFDVKD. The CDR3 has 17 amino acids. Here the CDR3 DNA reads TGTGCCACCAGTGGTTTGGCCTCGGGGAAGGCACACAATGAGCAGTTCTTC. This encodes CATSGLASGKAHNEQFF.

In the case of this clone: The same CDR3 arises from other DNA sequences in this sample as well. The V and J genes are TRBV7-3 and TRBJ2-1; no reliable D call. This CDR3 contains 13 residues. The germline CDR1 and CDR2 sequences are SGHTA and FQGTGA. Trimming removed 2 bases from V and 3 bases from J, with 5 bases in between. The CDR3 is CASSLGSYNEQFF. The CDR3 nucleotides are TGTGCCAGCAGCTTAGGCAGCTACAATGAGCAGTTCTTC.

This chain links TRBV3-1 (or the pseudogene TRBV3-2) with TRBJ1-1, with TRBD1 matching over 7 bases. Trimming at V came to 2 bases and at J to 3 bases, leaving 3 bases not matched to a gene. This CDR3 comprises 14 residues. Per the germline V gene, CDR1 is LGHDT and CDR2 is YNNKEL (reference sequence). CDR3 in DNA: TGTGCCAGCAGCCAAACAGGGGATGACACTGAAGCTTTCTTT. As protein: CASSQTGDDTEAFF.

In this sample, this clone turned up once. The rearrangement uses TRBV19 and TRBJ1-1, with D perhaps TRBD1 (5 bases). The germline V gene has CDR1 LNHDA and CDR2 SQIVND (reference sequence). Trimming left V 7 bases short and J 4 bases short, with 13 bases between. The CDR3 is 13 amino acids. In DNA form, the CDR3 reads TGTGCCAGTACGGCAGGGTATTTCACTGAAGCTTTCTTT. This translates into CASTAGYFTEAFF.

Only a few counts were recorded for this clone. The sample contains more than one DNA sequence encoding this CDR3. The gene calls are TRBV28 and TRBJ1-2; 7 nucleotides agree with TRBD1. Unmatched junction bases numbered 6, after V lost 5 bases and J lost 3 bases. This CDR3 region has 14 residues. Looked up from germline, CDR1 is MDHEN and CDR2 is SYDVKM. CDR3 amino acids: CASSPADRDYGYTF. The CDR3 DNA sequence: TGTGCCAGCAGTCCTGCCGACAGGGACTATGGCTACACCTTC.

V and J are TRBV7-8 and TRBJ1-1; perhaps TRBD1 as D (6 bases). In germline, CDR1 is SGHVS, CDR2 FQNEAQ. The CDR3 loop spans 11 amino acids. Trimming left V 5 bases short and J 11 bases short, with 12 bases between. The CDR3 DNA sequence: TGTGCCAGCAGCCCAGGGGTGGGGGCTTTCTTT. This translates into CASSPGVGAFF.

The V call is TRBV5-1, the J call TRBJ2-1; 11 nucleotides line up with TRBD2. Per the germline V gene, CDR1 is SGHRS and CDR2 is YFSETQ. The CDR3 extends over 18 amino acids. The V segment lost 0 bases and the J segment 8 bases; nucleotides outside the gene matches: 13. The CDR3 region is CASSLAVLAGGRWDEQFF. The CDR3 DNA is TGCGCCAGCAGCTTGGCCGTGCTAGCGGGAGGCCGGTGGGATGAGCAGTTCTTC.

The V call is TRBV12-2, the J call TRBJ2-1; TRBD2, the table's D call, lacks a check against the DNA. TRBV12-2 is shown as a pseudogene. The CDR3 sequence is 18 residues long. The CDR3 reads CASRLVFLAVLQCREQFF. The CDR3 bases are TGTGCAAGTCGCTTAGTATTTCTAGCCGTCCTACAATGCAGGGAGCAGTTCTTC.

The rearrangement uses TRBV7-2 and TRBJ2-3; 10 bases match TRBD1. The V gene end was trimmed by 1 base and the J gene end by 6 bases; junction bases not matched to a gene: 7. The CDR3 loop spans 16 amino acids. Germline CDR1 SGHTA, CDR2 FQGNSA. CDR3 sequence reads: CASSLGGGQGTDTQYF. Written as DNA, the CDR3 is TGTGCCAGCAGCTTAGGGGGGGGACAGGGGACCGATACGCAGTATTTT.

This chain joins TRBV27 and TRBJ2-5; 9 bases fit TRBD1. The V and J ends lost 0 bases and 5 bases, in that order; junction bases with no gene match: 10. The CDR3 length is 17 residues. Looked up from germline, CDR1 is MNHEY and CDR2 is SMNVEV (reference sequence). CDR3 sequence: CASSLSLGTGNRETQYF. The CDR3 DNA follows: TGTGCCAGCAGTTTATCTTTAGGGACAGGGAATAGGGAGACCCAGTACTTC.

The chain links TRBV7-9 to TRBJ2-7, with 8 bases aligning to TRBD1. The junction had 7 bases not matched to a gene; V was cut back by 5 bases and J by 7 bases. Germline CDR1 is SEHNR and CDR2 is FQNEAQ (reference sequence). This CDR3 spans 13 amino acids. The CDR3 DNA reads TGTGCCAGCAGCCGCACAGGGGGTAGGGAGCAGTACTTC. Translation: CASSRTGGREQYF.

Here the CDR3 DNA reads TGTGCCAGCACGATACGACAGGGGAGGAACACTGAAGCTTTCTTT. It yields the protein CASTIRQGRNTEAFF. The chain links TRBV6-6 to TRBJ1-1; the match to TRBD1 covers 8 bases. Germline V gene lookup returns CDR1 MNHNY and CDR2 SVGAGI (reference sequence). After removal of 7 bases from V and 1 base from J, the junction contained 8 bases not matched to a gene. The CDR3 totals 15 residues.

The gene calls are TRBV18 and TRBJ2-1, with 9 nucleotides matching TRBD1. Per the germline V gene, CDR1 is KGHSH and CDR2 is LQKENI. The length of the CDR3 is 15 residues. Trimming removed 7 bases from V and 4 bases from J; junction bases left unmatched: 8. CDR3 sequence reads: CASYRGLADYNEQFF. The CDR3 DNA follows: TGTGCCAGCTACAGGGGGCTAGCCGATTACAATGAGCAGTTCTTC.

The rearrangement uses TRBV21-1 and TRBJ2-7; the table calls TRBD1, which could not be checked here. TRBV21-1 has pseudogene status. CDR3 length: 15 amino acids. CDR3 in DNA: TGTGCCAGCAGCAATTCGACAGGGCCCAACTACGAGCAGTACTTC. Translated, it gives CASSNSTGPNYEQYF.

The rearrangement uses TRBV28 and TRBJ1-1; D possibly corresponds to TRBD1 (6 bases). The CDR3 runs to 13 residues. Germline V gene lookup returns CDR1 MDHEN and CDR2 SYDVKM. Between the trimmed V and J ends, which lost 2 bases and 9 bases, there was a span of 13 bases. CDR3 loop: CASSLPRTAQAFF. CDR3 sequence (DNA): TGTGCCAGCAGTTTACCTCGGACAGCCCAAGCTTTCTTT.

The chain is built from TRBV7-2 and TRBJ1-2; the match to TRBD1 covers 7 bases. The CDR3 contains 16 residues. CDR1 is SGHTA and CDR2 is FQGNSA in the germline V gene. Trimming at V came to 2 bases and at J to 4 bases, leaving 10 bases not matched to a gene. Here the CDR3 DNA reads TGTGCCAGCAGCTTACGAGGACAGGCGTCCCTCTATGGCTACACCTTC. Its translation is CASSLRGQASLYGYTF.

This sequence joins TRBV28 and TRBJ2-1; 10 bases align to TRBD2. This CDR3 is 17 amino acids long. Germline assignment: CDR1 MDHEN and CDR2 SYDVKM. The junction had 7 bases not matched to a gene; V was cut back by 3 bases and J by 2 bases. The CDR3 is CASSLSSGRLTYNEQFF. DNA of the CDR3: TGTGCCAGCAGTTTGAGTAGCGGGAGGTTAACCTACAATGAGCAGTTCTTC.

This clone has just a few counts. This sequence joins TRBV5-1 and TRBJ2-5; TRBD1 matches at 7 bases. CDR1 SGHRS and CDR2 YFSETQ come from the germline V gene. V gave up 4 bases and J gave up 9 bases; unmatched junction bases: 15. The CDR3 covers 15 residues. The CDR3 DNA is TGCGCCAGCAGCGTAACAGGGGACCCCCAGGGGGCCCAGTACTTC. It is translated as CASSVTGDPQGAQYF.

The J gene is TRBJ1-2, the V gene TRBV7-9; maybe TRBD1 (5 bases). The germline V gene has CDR1 SEHNR and CDR2 FQNEAQ (reference sequence). The V gene lost 0 bases and the J gene lost 1 base, with 9 bases spanning the gap. The CDR3 runs to 15 residues. The DNA for the CDR3 is TGTGCCAGCAGCTTAGCTACGGGGGATAACTATGGCTACACCTTC. It codes for CASSLATGDNYGYTF. The full variable domain, rest sourced from reference TRBV7-9 and TRBJ1-2, is DTGVSQNPRHKITKRGQNVTFRCDPISEHNRLYWYRQTLGQGPEFLTYFQNEAQLEKSRLLSDRFSAERPKGSFSTLEIQRTEQGDSAMYLCASSLATGDNYGYTFGSGTRLTVV.